The 21 T cell receptor beta chains in this list originate from one sample, sequenced in a study of vaccination effects on CD4 cells after COVID-19. Their antigen targets remain unknown. Produced via immunoSEQ multiplex PCR; TCRdb's table is partial and in-frame only. The table shows 30,000 to 35,000 clones, with 70% to 75% occurring only once. Following a roughly 10-day culture, CD4+ T cells were purified. The cohort was immunized with two doses of either the BNT162b2 or mRNA-1273 vaccine. The sequencing used CD4+ T cells from PBMCs cultured without peptide, collected after COVID-19 vaccination. All receptors derive from a human donor who received a COVID-19 vaccine.

The chain recombines TRBV28 with TRBJ1-3, with D possibly matching TRBD1 (5 bases). The CDR3 consists of 16 residues. V shed 3 bases and J shed 4 bases, with 16 bases lying between them. Germline V gene lookup returns CDR1 MDHEN and CDR2 SYDVKM. The CDR3 reads CASSFAGAQAGNTIYF. CDR3 bases: TGTGCCAGCAGTTTCGCCGGGGCCCAGGCGGGAAACACCATATATTTT.

V is TRBV10-3 and J is TRBJ1-1, with D tentatively TRBD1 (6 bases). V was shortened by 10 bases and J by 1 base, with 13 bases between the two germline ends. CDR3 length: 13 residues. Germline lookup yields CDR1 ENHRY and CDR2 SYGVKD. The CDR3 region is CATRTAENTEAFF. The DNA of the CDR3 is TGTGCCACCCGGACAGCAGAGAACACTGAAGCTTTCTTT.

The sample holds one count of this clone. The chain has TRBV4-2 and TRBJ1-1, with 9 bases identical to TRBD1. The CDR3 runs 16 residues. Trimming cost V 0 bases and J 7 bases; bases outside gene matches: 9. Germline CDR1 LGHNA, CDR2 YNFKEQ. The CDR3 reads CASSQDRTGGGYEAFF. CDR3 in DNA: TGTGCCAGCAGCCAAGATAGAACAGGGGGCGGTTATGAAGCTTTCTTT.

This clone was seen more than once but under ten times. This chain connects TRBV5-4 to TRBJ2-5; D is perhaps TRBD1 (6 bases). The CDR3 consists of 16 residues. Trimming pared 0 bases from V and 3 bases from J, leaving 15 bases between. Germline loops: CDR1 SGHNT, CDR2 YYREEE (reference sequence). The CDR3 DNA reads TGTGCCAGCAGCTTGGAGGGGGTCAGGGCCAAAGAGACCCAGTACTTC. Translating gives CASSLEGVRAKETQYF.

This chain joins TRBV1 and TRBJ2-4; the D call of TRBD1 is as the table states it, not checked on the DNA. TRBV1 is an annotated pseudogene. The CDR3 spans 20 residues. The CDR3 region is CTSSQEGLLFDCLAKNIQYF. The CDR3 coding sequence is TGCACCAGCAGCCAAGAGGGGCTCCTGTTTGACTGTCTAGCCAAAAACATTCAGTACTTC.

The chain links TRBV9 to TRBJ1-2, with D perhaps matching TRBD1 (6 bases). The CDR3 spans 15 residues. Trimming cost V 0 bases and J 6 bases, with 15 bases left between them. CDR1 and CDR2 from the germline V gene are SGDLS and YYNGEE. CDR3 sequence: CASSVEGGDIHGYTF. CDR3 bases: TGTGCCAGCAGCGTAGAGGGGGGGGACATCCATGGCTACACCTTC.

The V gene is TRBV18, the J gene TRBJ1-1; a weak D match, TRBD1 (5 bases). The CDR3 covers 13 residues. Trimming removed 5 bases from V and 5 bases from J, with 12 bases in between. Per germline, CDR1 KGHSH and CDR2 LQKENI. The CDR3 sequence is CASSGPRGTEAFF. The CDR3 coding sequence is TGTGCCAGCTCAGGCCCCCGGGGGACTGAAGCTTTCTTT.

The gene calls are TRBV7-2 and TRBJ1-6, with D possibly being TRBD1 (5 bases). The germline V gene has CDR1 SGHTA and CDR2 FQGNSA. CDR3 length: 16 residues. V lost 4 bases, J lost 7 bases, and 17 bases lay in between. CDR3 bases: TGTGCCAGCAGCTCCTCCCCCGGGGCGCAGAATTCACCCCTCCACTTT. Amino acid sequence: CASSSSPGAQNSPLHF.

The chain has TRBV20-1 and TRBJ1-2; D gene uncertain. CDR3 length: 12 amino acids. V dropped 4 bases and J dropped 4 bases, with 10 bases sitting between them. Per the germline V gene, CDR1 is DFQATT and CDR2 is SNEGSKA (reference sequence). CDR3 loop: CSATDTTYGYTF. The DNA for the CDR3 is TGCAGTGCTACTGACACAACCTATGGCTACACCTTC.

This sequence joins TRBV5-5 and TRBJ2-3, with a weak D call TRBD2 (6 bases). The V end was cut by 1 base, the J end by 2 bases, with 8 bases between. From germline, CDR1 is SGHKS and CDR2 YYEKEE (reference sequence). This CDR3 is 14 amino acids long. CDR3 amino acids: CASSLTSNTDTQYF. Here the CDR3 DNA reads TGTGCCAGCAGCTTGACTAGCAACACAGATACGCAGTATTTT.

The V gene is TRBV27, the J gene TRBJ1-2; no reliable D call. The CDR3 is 15 amino acids. Trimming removed 6 bases at V and 1 base at J, with 15 bases between. Per germline, CDR1 MNHEY and CDR2 SMNVEV (reference sequence). This CDR3 is CASRSHGLNNYGYTF. As DNA, the CDR3 is TGTGCCAGCAGGTCCCACGGTTTAAATAACTATGGCTACACCTTC.

The chain recombines TRBV3-1 (or the pseudogene TRBV3-2) with TRBJ1-2; 9 bases are shared with TRBD1. This CDR3 has 17 amino acids. Germline values: CDR1 LGHDT, CDR2 YNNKEL (reference sequence). V gave up 4 bases and J gave up 4 bases; unmatched junction bases: 13. CDR3 bases: TGTGCCAGCAGCCTCCCGGGACAGGGCCCTTTAATCTATGGCTACACCTTC. It translates to CASSLPGQGPLIYGYTF.

The V call is TRBV7-2, the J call TRBJ2-7, with D maybe TRBD2 (5 bases). Germline-derived CDR1 and CDR2 are SGHTA and FQGNSA. The CDR3 contains 14 residues. With 5 bases removed from V and 7 bases from J, the gap between germline ends came to 18 bases. This chain's CDR3 is CASSPSQEAREQYF. The CDR3 DNA reads TGTGCCAGCAGCCCCTCGCAGGAGGCAAGGGAGCAGTACTTC.

This chain connects TRBV19 to TRBJ1-5; 9 bases align to TRBD1. The CDR3 length is 16 residues. Germline V lookup: CDR1 LNHDA, CDR2 SQIVND (reference sequence). V shed 10 bases, J shed 0 bases, and the junction held 10 bases outside the gene matches. The chain's CDR3 is CATKTGGTYSNQPQHF. CDR3 sequence (DNA): TGTGCCACCAAGACAGGGGGAACCTATAGCAATCAGCCCCAGCATTTT.

The V and J genes are TRBV18 and TRBJ1-1; the D is unclear. CDR3 length: 13 residues. Germline CDR1 reads KGHSH; CDR2 reads LQKENI. Trimming pared 0 bases from V and 5 bases from J, leaving 7 bases between. CDR3: CASSPPMRTEAFF. The CDR3 DNA is TGTGCCAGCTCACCACCGATGCGAACTGAAGCTTTCTTT. Combining the CDR3 with reference TRBV18 and TRBJ1-1 gives the whole variable domain NAGVMQNPRHLVRRRGQEARLRCSPMKGHSHVYWYRQLPEEGLKFMVYLQKENIIDESGMPKERFSAEFPKEGPSILRIQQVVRGDSAAYFCASSPPMRTEAFFGQGTRLTVV.

This clone was counted a single time. The rearrangement joins TRBV30 to TRBJ1-2; D gene ambiguous. Trimming shortened V by 5 bases and J by 5 bases, and 18 bases separated the two germline ends. The CDR3 is 14 residues long. CDR1 and CDR2 from the germline V gene are GTSNPN and SVGIG (reference sequence). CDR3 in amino acids: CAWGHRAGFYGYTF. The DNA of the CDR3 is TGTGCCTGGGGTCATCGGGCCGGATTTTATGGCTACACCTTC.

The V gene is TRBV28, the J gene TRBJ1-4; the match to TRBD1 covers 9 bases. CDR3 length: 16 residues. Germline loops: CDR1 MDHEN, CDR2 SYDVKM. Losses at the gene ends were 7 bases for V and 11 bases for J; bases not matched to a gene: 17. This CDR3 is CASNTVGQGFLGKLFF. The CDR3 nucleotides are TGTGCCAGCAATACCGTGGGACAGGGTTTTCTGGGCAAACTGTTTTTT.

V usage is TRBV15 and J usage is TRBJ1-3; a weak D match, TRBD1 (6 bases). V gave up 0 bases and J gave up 5 bases, with 11 bases separating them. The CDR3 length is 15 residues. Germline V gives CDR1 LNHNV, CDR2 YYDKDF (reference sequence). The CDR3 DNA reads TGTGCCACCAGCAGAGACGCAGGGGCAAGAAACACCATATATTTT. It codes for CATSRDAGARNTIYF.

The J gene is TRBJ1-4, the V gene TRBV3-1 (or the pseudogene TRBV3-2); tentative D call: TRBD1 (5 bases). The V end was cut by 3 bases, the J end by 10 bases, with 6 bases between. The CDR3 length is 11 residues. Germline assignment: CDR1 LGHDT and CDR2 YNNKEL (reference sequence). This CDR3 reads CASSQGGKLFF. The DNA of the CDR3 is TGTGCCAGCAGCCAGGGGGGAAAACTGTTTTTT.

The count of this clone is one. The chain is built from TRBV7-6 and TRBJ1-5, with TRBD1 as a possible D gene (6 bases). Per the germline V gene, CDR1 is SGHVS and CDR2 is FNYEAQ. Trimming shortened V by 1 base and J by 1 base, and 17 bases separated the two germline ends. The CDR3 runs 18 residues. This CDR3 is CASSLGGRGPLSNQPQHF. The CDR3 bases are TGTGCCAGCAGCTTAGGTGGCAGGGGACCCTTGAGCAATCAGCCCCAGCATTTT.

The gene calls are TRBV14 and TRBJ1-2; tentatively, D is TRBD1 (5 bases). This CDR3 has 14 residues. Germline values: CDR1 SGHDN, CDR2 FVKESK. Deletions cut 3 bases from V and 4 bases from J, with 12 bases between. Written as DNA, the CDR3 is TGTGCCAGCAGCCAGACGGGACGGAGCTATGGCTACACCTTC. Translation gives CASSQTGRSYGYTF.